These 5 T cell receptor beta chains share one sample of origin, sequenced in a study of blood T cell repertoires in COVID-19. Sequencing was performed with immunoSEQ multiplex PCR; in TCRdb, only in-frame clones are kept and a portion is missing. Of roughly 110,000 clones detected, 85% to 95% appear once; the ten largest clones hold approximately 1.3%. Sequencing used peripheral blood. The receptor set was obtained from a woman aged 25 to 39 with acute or convalescent COVID-19.

This chain connects TRBV12-3 or TRBV12-4 to TRBJ1-5; D is uncertain. Trimming pared 5 bases from V and 9 bases from J, leaving 11 bases between. The CDR3 sequence is 12 residues long. The CDR3 protein is CASSRMAGPQHF. CDR3 nucleotides: TGTGCCAGCAGTCGCATGGCGGGGCCCCAGCATTTT.

This clone was seen only once. V gene TRBV3-1 (or the pseudogene TRBV3-2) combines with J gene TRBJ2-6, with unresolved D. Deletions cut 1 base from V and 0 bases from J, with 10 bases between. Germline CDR1 and CDR2: LGHDT and YNNKEL (reference sequence). The length of the CDR3 is 17 residues. The CDR3: CASSQGFLSSGANVLTF. CDR3 bases: TGTGCCAGCAGCCAAGGATTTCTGAGCTCTGGGGCCAACGTCCTGACTTTC.

The chain uses TRBV6-5 and TRBJ1-1; 9 positions match TRBD1. Germline V gene sequence: CDR1 MNHEY, CDR2 SVGAGI. The CDR3 is 13 residues long. The J segment lost 3 bases and the V segment lost 5 bases, leaving 1 base of the junction unmatched. The CDR3 DNA reads TGTGCCAGCAGTACAGGGGGCTACACTGAAGCTTTCTTT. The encoded protein is CASSTGGYTEAFF.

The DNA for the CDR3 is TGTGCCAGCACAACCGGGACAGGGCATCCAGTGGTGGGGGAAGAGACCCAGTACTTC. Protein sequence: CASTTGTGHPVVGEETQYF. V is TRBV28 and J is TRBJ2-5; 9 bases align to TRBD1. The germline gives CDR1 MDHEN, CDR2 SYDVKM. V was clipped by 7 bases and J by 3 bases; unmatched bases: 21. The CDR3 extends over 19 amino acids.

This clone appeared a single time. This sequence joins TRBV6-2 or TRBV6-3 and TRBJ1-2; 7 bases are shared with TRBD1. The trim removed 6 bases at V and 4 bases at J, leaving 5 bases unmatched. This CDR3 comprises 13 residues. Germline CDR1 is MNHEY and CDR2 is SVGEGT. CDR3 protein: CASSPTGSYGYTF. The CDR3, as DNA: TGTGCCAGCAGCCCGACAGGGAGCTATGGCTACACCTTC.